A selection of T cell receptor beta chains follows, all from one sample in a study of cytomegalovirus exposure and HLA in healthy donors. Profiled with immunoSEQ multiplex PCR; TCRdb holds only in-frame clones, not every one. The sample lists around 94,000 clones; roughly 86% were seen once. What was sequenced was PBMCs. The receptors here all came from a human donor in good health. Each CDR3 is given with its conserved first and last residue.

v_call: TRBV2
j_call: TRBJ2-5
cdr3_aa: CASSESVASRRETQYF

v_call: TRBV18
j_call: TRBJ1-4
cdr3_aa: CASSLRVVSNEKLFF

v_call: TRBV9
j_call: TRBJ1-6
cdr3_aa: CASSAGQYNSPLHF

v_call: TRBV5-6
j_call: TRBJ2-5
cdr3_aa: CASSLGTGYQETQYF

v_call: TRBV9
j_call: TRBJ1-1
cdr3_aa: CASSPGVGGANTEAFF

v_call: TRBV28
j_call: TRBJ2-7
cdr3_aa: CASSPAPTGSYEQYF

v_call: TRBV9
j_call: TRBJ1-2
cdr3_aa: CASSVVGASYGYTF

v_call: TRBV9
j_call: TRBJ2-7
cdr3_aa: CASSGTSSAEQYF

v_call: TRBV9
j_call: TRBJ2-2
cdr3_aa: CASSVGQGAGELFF

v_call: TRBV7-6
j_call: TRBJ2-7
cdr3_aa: CASTPGLAAYEQYF

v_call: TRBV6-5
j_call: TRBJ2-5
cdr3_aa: CASSSGQGARQYF

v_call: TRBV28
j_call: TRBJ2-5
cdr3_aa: CASSPQYLAGGWGETQYF

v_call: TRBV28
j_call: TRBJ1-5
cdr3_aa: CASSLGSANQPQHF

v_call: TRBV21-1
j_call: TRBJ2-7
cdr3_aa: CASSTRTGDTYEQYF

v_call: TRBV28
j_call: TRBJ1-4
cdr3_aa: CASSLYQGTPNEKLFF

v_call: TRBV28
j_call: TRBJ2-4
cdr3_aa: CASSRGGSKNIQYF

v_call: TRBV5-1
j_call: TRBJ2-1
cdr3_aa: CASSSLVGAGGSGSLGNEQFF

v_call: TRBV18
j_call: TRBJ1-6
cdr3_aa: CASSPLPRAAPLHF

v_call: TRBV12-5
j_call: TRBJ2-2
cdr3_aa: CASGLVPGRRSGELFF

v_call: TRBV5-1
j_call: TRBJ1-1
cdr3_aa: CASSLTGNMNTEAFF

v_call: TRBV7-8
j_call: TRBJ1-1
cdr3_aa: CASSLGRGRTNTEAFF

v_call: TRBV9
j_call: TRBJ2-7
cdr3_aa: CASSARQGLSYEQYF

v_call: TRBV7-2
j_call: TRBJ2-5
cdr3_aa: CASSLAGSGQETQYF

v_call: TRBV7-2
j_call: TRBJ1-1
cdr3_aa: CASSSQGGNTEAFF

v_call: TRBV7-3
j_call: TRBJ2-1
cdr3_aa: CASSPTGTGAYNEQFF

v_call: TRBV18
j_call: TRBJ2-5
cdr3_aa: CASSPGRGQETQYF